Below are 16 T cell receptor beta chains sequenced from a single sample in a study of T cell responses to AZD1222 COVID-19 vaccine. The method was immunoSEQ multiplex PCR; TCRdb's version includes in-frame clones alone and lacks a portion of them. Among roughly 150,000 clones, around 90% were seen once, and the ten largest hold approximately 5%. Material: peripheral blood, obtained on day 0 of AZD1222 vaccination. These receptors were collected from an adult in good health.

The rearrangement joins TRBV9 to TRBJ2-7; D may be TRBD1 (5 bases). Germline-derived CDR1 and CDR2 are SGDLS and YYNGEE. This CDR3 is built from 13 residues. The V end was cut by 3 bases, the J end by 0 bases, with 7 bases between. CDR3: CASSEDNSYEQYF. The CDR3 nucleotides are TGTGCCAGCAGCGAGGACAACTCCTACGAGCAGTACTTC.

V usage is TRBV6-5 and J usage is TRBJ1-5; 9 bases agree with TRBD1. Germline CDR1 MNHEY, CDR2 SVGAGI. V lost 7 bases to trimming and J lost 6 bases; unmatched junction nucleotides: 10. This CDR3 region has 15 residues. CDR3 sequence (DNA): TGTGCCAGCAAGCTAACAGGGGGCTCGGGTCAGCCCCAGCATTTT. Translating it yields CASKLTGGSGQPQHF.

This chain joins TRBV29-1 and TRBJ2-1; D gene unclear. Deletions cut 2 bases from V and 3 bases from J, with 14 bases between. CDR3 size: 15 residues. The germline gives CDR1 SQVTM, CDR2 ANQGSEA. The CDR3 protein is CSVEKYGQDYNEQFF. The CDR3 DNA reads as TGCAGCGTTGAAAAGTATGGCCAGGACTACAATGAGCAGTTCTTC.

The V and J genes are TRBV5-4 and TRBJ1-5; no reliable D call. The CDR3 has 14 residues. The germline V and J ends were trimmed by 2 bases and 0 bases, with 6 bases remaining between them. Per the germline V gene, CDR1 is SGHNT and CDR2 is YYREEE (reference sequence). The CDR3 sequence is CASSLRDSNQPQHF. The CDR3 DNA sequence: TGTGCCAGCAGCTTACGAGATAGCAATCAGCCCCAGCATTTT.

The count of this clone is one. The gene calls are TRBV28 and TRBJ1-6; 9 positions match TRBD1. V gave up 6 bases and J gave up 9 bases; unmatched junction bases: 6. The CDR3 consists of 14 residues. Looked up from germline, CDR1 is MDHEN and CDR2 is SYDVKM. The CDR3 sequence: CASRQQGAFSPLHF. The CDR3 DNA follows: TGTGCCAGCAGACAACAGGGGGCTTTTTCACCCCTCCACTTT. Full variable domain (missing parts from reference TRBV28 and TRBJ1-6): DVKVTQSSRYLVKRTGEKVFLECVQDMDHENMFWYRQDPGLGLRLIYFSYDVKMKEKGDIPEGYSVSREKKERFSLILESASTNQTSMYLCASRQQGAFSPLHFGNGTRLTVT.

The V gene is TRBV28, the J gene TRBJ2-1; a weak D match, TRBD2 (6 bases). Between the trimmed V and J ends, which lost 5 bases and 9 bases, there was a span of 20 bases. This CDR3 contains 15 residues. CDR1 is MDHEN, CDR2 SYDVKM, per germline. This CDR3 is CASSPSGTPQREQFF. CDR3 DNA sequence: TGTGCCAGCAGTCCCTCCGGGACTCCCCAGCGTGAGCAGTTCTTC.

This clone was detected only once. The V and J genes are TRBV5-1 and TRBJ2-5; 11 nucleotides line up with TRBD2. Losses at the gene ends were 3 bases for V and 7 bases for J; bases not matched to a gene: 8. CDR3 length equals 15 residues. Germline loops: CDR1 SGHRS, CDR2 YFSETQ. CDR3 sequence (DNA): TGCGCCAGCAGCTCTACTAGCGGGAGTCAGGGGACCCAGTACTTC. Translated, it gives CASSSTSGSQGTQYF.

Here the CDR3 reads CASSPGQIETQYF. CDR3 nucleotides: TGTGCCAGCAGCCCGGGACAGATTGAGACCCAGTACTTC. The V call is TRBV28, the J call TRBJ2-5, with 7 bases lining up with TRBD1. The CDR3 sequence is 13 residues long. CDR1 is MDHEN, CDR2 SYDVKM, per germline. The V segment lost 6 bases and the J segment 5 bases; nucleotides outside the gene matches: 6.

This chain joins TRBV30 and TRBJ1-5; TRBD1 matches at 8 bases. V was clipped by 1 base and J by 2 bases; unmatched bases: 16. Germline CDR1 reads GTSNPN; CDR2 reads SVGIG (reference sequence). The CDR3 has 19 amino acids. CDR3 in DNA: TGTGCCTGGAGTGCGGGGGCAGGGGGCTCCGCTCGGGGCAATCAGCCCCAGCATTTT. Its protein product is CAWSAGAGGSARGNQPQHF.

The chain combines TRBV7-2 with TRBJ2-2, with 7 positions matching TRBD2. The CDR3 length is 16 residues. With 4 bases clipped from V and 3 bases from J, the junction kept 8 bases outside the gene matches. Germline V gene data show CDR1 as SGHTA and CDR2 as FQGNSA. The CDR3 loop is CASSSPGGGDTGELFF. The DNA for the CDR3 is TGTGCCAGCAGCTCCCCGGGGGGAGGAGACACCGGGGAGCTGTTTTTT.

The chain combines TRBV27 with TRBJ2-6, with D possibly matching TRBD1 (5 bases). Germline CDR1 reads MNHEY; CDR2 reads SMNVEV (reference sequence). Between the trimmed V and J ends, which lost 5 bases and 0 bases, there was a span of 20 bases. This CDR3 comprises 19 residues. CDR3 sequence (DNA): TGTGCCAGCAGTGCCCTTTTTAAGGGGTCTGTCTCTGGGGCCAACGTCCTGACTTTC. Its translation is CASSALFKGSVSGANVLTF.

This clone was seen only once. The chain has TRBV4-3 and TRBJ2-2, with TRBD2 matching over 14 bases. The CDR3 is 21 residues long. The germline V gene encodes CDR1 LGHNA and CDR2 YSLEER. The J segment lost 8 bases and the V segment lost 1 base, leaving 18 bases of the junction unmatched. The CDR3 protein is CASSQAAGGLAGVVVGGELFF. The DNA of the CDR3 is TGCGCCAGCAGCCAAGCGGCCGGGGGACTAGCGGGAGTCGTTGTAGGAGGGGAGCTGTTTTTT.

The CDR3 region has the DNA TGTGCCAGCAGCTCGGAGACAGGGGACACCTACGAGCAGTACTTC. Protein product: CASSSETGDTYEQYF. The chain joins TRBV7-9 to TRBJ2-7; 8 nucleotides align to TRBD1. This CDR3 spans 15 amino acids. Per germline, CDR1 SEHNR and CDR2 FQNEAQ (reference sequence). V shed 4 bases and J 2 bases; nucleotides not matched to a gene: 7.

J is TRBJ1-1 and V is TRBV28, with D possibly TRBD1 on 5 matching bases. V lost 8 bases, J lost 1 base, and 14 bases lay in between. In germline, CDR1 is MDHEN, CDR2 SYDVKM. This CDR3 has 14 amino acids. CDR3 nucleotide sequence: TGTGCCAGCGCTTCCTTCGGGGCGAACACTGAAGCTTTCTTT. This sequence encodes CASASFGANTEAFF.

This chain uses TRBV5-1 with TRBJ2-3; possibly TRBD2 for D (7 bases). Trimming removed 3 bases from V and 1 base from J, with 15 bases in between. The CDR3 consists of 16 residues. CDR1 is SGHRS and CDR2 is YFSETQ in the germline V gene. In nucleotides, the CDR3 is TGCGCCAGCAGCTGGGGGACGGGGGGCCGCACAGATACGCAGTATTTT. Its translation: CASSWGTGGRTDTQYF.

The chain is built from TRBV19 and TRBJ2-3, with 7 positions matching TRBD2. J lost 4 bases, V lost 5 bases, and 9 bases had no gene match. Germline CDR1 is LNHDA and CDR2 is SQIVND (reference sequence). CDR3 length equals 15 residues. CDR3 in DNA: TGTGCCAGTAGTTTGGGGGGGTCTAGCCCAGATACGCAGTATTTT. Translating gives CASSLGGSSPDTQYF.